The 31 T cell receptor beta chains listed next were all sequenced from one sample in a study of blood T cell repertoires in COVID-19. The method was immunoSEQ multiplex PCR; TCRdb's version includes in-frame clones alone and lacks a portion of them. This sample yields about 140,000 clones, of which 75% to 90% are seen a single time; roughly 3.9% belongs to the top ten. Sequencing was carried out using peripheral blood. The source is a woman older than 75 with acute or convalescent COVID-19.

This chain connects TRBV18 to TRBJ2-1, with D maybe TRBD2 (6 bases). CDR3 length: 16 amino acids. Deletions cut 4 bases from V and 6 bases from J, with 19 bases between. Germline CDR1 is KGHSH and CDR2 is LQKENI. The CDR3 loop is CASSRTLTGEANEQFF. The CDR3 nucleotides read TGTGCCAGCTCACGAACTCTAACGGGAGAGGCCAATGAGCAGTTCTTC.

The V call is TRBV5-1, the J call TRBJ2-2, with 7 bases fitting TRBD2. Looked up from germline, CDR1 is SGHRS and CDR2 is YFSETQ. The CDR3 runs 14 residues. The trim removed 5 bases at V and 2 bases at J, leaving 3 bases unmatched. For the CDR3, the DNA is TGCGCCAGCAGTTCAGCGGGAAACACCGGGGAGCTGTTTTTT. This encodes CASSSAGNTGELFF.

The chain is built from TRBV3-1 (or the pseudogene TRBV3-2) and TRBJ2-7, with TRBD2 matching 11 bases. This CDR3 has 16 residues. With 4 bases clipped from V and 4 bases from J, the junction kept 9 bases outside the gene matches. Germline CDR1 and CDR2: LGHDT and YNNKEL (reference sequence). In DNA, the CDR3 is TGTGCCAGCAGCCGCCGACTAGCGGGGATACCATACGAGCAGTACTTC. It translates to CASSRRLAGIPYEQYF.

A single count supports this clone. The chain uses TRBV2 and TRBJ2-7, with D perhaps matching TRBD1 (7 bases). Germline CDR1 reads SNHLY; CDR2 reads FYNNEI. The CDR3 totals 19 residues. Trimming pared 3 bases from V and 3 bases from J, leaving 27 bases between. Here the CDR3 DNA reads TGTGCCAGCAGTGATCCCACTAATATTGCGGGACAGAGCCTCTACGAGCAGTACTTC. This translates into CASSDPTNIAGQSLYEQYF.

The chain couples TRBV3-1 (or the pseudogene TRBV3-2) to TRBJ1-6; a weak D match, TRBD1 (6 bases). V was trimmed by 0 bases and J by 9 bases, leaving 12 bases between them. The length of the CDR3 is 15 residues. Germline CDR1 LGHDT, CDR2 YNNKEL (reference sequence). CDR3 in DNA: TGTGCCAGCAGCCAAGATAGGTCAGGGGTTTCACCCCTCCACTTT. Encoded protein: CASSQDRSGVSPLHF.

V and J are TRBV6-5 and TRBJ1-2, with D possibly matching TRBD1 (6 bases). From germline, CDR1 is MNHEY and CDR2 SVGAGI. The CDR3 length is 13 residues. Trimming removed 5 bases at V and 8 bases at J, with 15 bases between. Here the CDR3 reads CASSPEQGIGYTF. Here the CDR3 DNA reads TGTGCCAGCAGTCCTGAACAGGGAATCGGCTACACCTTC.

The CDR3 nucleotides read TGTGCCAGCAGTTTGGAGGAATTGGGTCCACCCCTCCACTTT. It is translated as CASSLEELGPPLHF. The V gene is TRBV28, the J gene TRBJ1-6, with D unclear. Per germline, CDR1 MDHEN and CDR2 SYDVKM. The CDR3 is 14 residues long. The V end lost 3 bases, the J end lost 11 bases, and 14 bases lay between the germline ends.

The chain uses TRBV5-1 and TRBJ1-4; 10 bases are a match to TRBD1. The junction had 4 bases not matched to a gene; V was cut back by 0 bases and J by 8 bases. CDR3 length: 15 residues. The V gene's germline CDR1 is SGHRS and CDR2 YFSETQ. In DNA form, the CDR3 reads TGCGCCAGCAGCTTGGCCGGGACAGGGGAGGAAAAACTGTTTTTT. Protein sequence: CASSLAGTGEEKLFF.

This clone was recorded a few times. V gene TRBV18 combines with J gene TRBJ2-2; D gene unclear. With 1 base removed from V and 4 bases from J, the gap between germline ends came to 7 bases. The CDR3 consists of 14 residues. Germline V lookup: CDR1 KGHSH, CDR2 LQKENI. Written as DNA, the CDR3 is TGTGCCAGCTCACCACGAGGCGCCACCGGGGAGCTGTTTTTT. It specifies CASSPRGATGELFF.

This rearrangement joins TRBV5-1 to TRBJ1-2, with 8 bases fitting TRBD1. This CDR3 has 13 residues. Germline lookup yields CDR1 SGHRS and CDR2 YFSETQ. V lost 5 bases and J lost 6; bases outside the gene matches: 6. The CDR3 DNA reads as TGCGCCAGCAGGCAGGACAGGGTCCATGGCTACACCTTC. Protein: CASRQDRVHGYTF.

This clone appeared once. The chain combines TRBV6-6 with TRBJ1-2; 11 positions match TRBD1. The junction had 4 bases not matched to a gene; V was cut back by 0 bases and J by 7 bases. The CDR3 is 15 amino acids. Per the germline V gene, CDR1 is MNHNY and CDR2 is SVGAGI (reference sequence). The CDR3: CASSYSGQGEGGYTF. In DNA form, the CDR3 reads TGTGCCAGCAGTTACTCGGGACAGGGGGAGGGTGGCTACACCTTC.

This clone was seen more than once but under ten times. The DNA for the CDR3 is TGTGCCAGCAGCTTAGTGGCTTGGTCGGGGTTGGCAGATACGCAGTATTTT. Encoded protein: CASSLVAWSGLADTQYF. This sequence joins TRBV7-9 and TRBJ2-3; the D gene is possibly TRBD2 (5 bases). The CDR3 runs to 17 residues. With 1 base removed from V and 4 bases from J, the gap between germline ends came to 18 bases. Germline values: CDR1 SEHNR, CDR2 FQNEAQ (reference sequence).

The rearrangement joins TRBV7-9 to TRBJ1-5; 8 bases are shared with TRBD1. CDR1 is SEHNR, CDR2 FQNEAQ, per germline (reference sequence). The CDR3 loop spans 14 amino acids. Germline trimming cut 2 bases from V and 7 bases from J; bases unmatched to any gene: 4. The CDR3 sequence is CASSLPGGQQPQHF. CDR3 coding DNA: TGTGCCAGCAGCTTACCAGGGGGCCAACAGCCCCAGCATTTT. The variable domain in full, completed from reference TRBV7-9 and TRBJ1-5, reads DTGVSQNPRHKITKRGQNVTFRCDPISEHNRLYWYRQTLGQGPEFLTYFQNEAQLEKSRLLSDRFSAERPKGSFSTLEIQRTEQGDSAMYLCASSLPGGQQPQHFGDGTRLSIL.

The chain's CDR3 is CASNLGLAADEQFF. CDR3 in DNA: TGTGCCAGTAATCTGGGACTAGCTGCCGATGAGCAGTTCTTC. The chain joins TRBV19 to TRBJ2-1, with TRBD2 matching over 9 bases. Germline V lookup: CDR1 LNHDA, CDR2 SQIVND (reference sequence). J was trimmed by 8 bases and V by 7 bases; bases with no gene match: 9. CDR3 size: 14 residues.

This rearrangement joins TRBV7-6 to TRBJ1-2, with D possibly TRBD1 on 6 matching bases. V dropped 1 base and J dropped 6 bases, with 15 bases sitting between them. The length of the CDR3 is 15 residues. Germline V gene data show CDR1 as SGHVS and CDR2 as FNYEAQ. The CDR3 nucleotides read TGTGCCAGCAGCTTAGGCTCAGGGGCGAAGAATGGCTACACCTTC. Protein sequence: CASSLGSGAKNGYTF.

The chain combines TRBV5-1 with TRBJ2-7, with 8 positions matching TRBD1. V shed 3 bases, J shed 6 bases, and the junction held 5 bases outside the gene matches. The germline V gene encodes CDR1 SGHRS and CDR2 YFSETQ. The CDR3 consists of 13 residues. CDR3 amino acids: CASSWDRFGEQYF. For the CDR3, the DNA is TGCGCCAGCAGCTGGGACAGGTTTGGCGAGCAGTACTTC.

V gene TRBV5-8 combines with J gene TRBJ2-2; 8 positions match TRBD1. V was pared by 1 base and J by 1 base, with 3 bases of the junction left unmatched. This CDR3 has 16 residues. Germline V CDR1 and CDR2: SGHTS, YDEGEE. The CDR3 bases are TGTGCCAGCAGCTTGTGGGGACAGGTGAACACCGGGGAGCTGTTTTTT. This encodes CASSLWGQVNTGELFF.

The chain combines TRBV5-5 with TRBJ2-6; the match to TRBD1 covers 9 bases. CDR1 SGHKS and CDR2 YYEKEE come from the germline V gene (reference sequence). CDR3 length: 18 amino acids. V dropped 4 bases and J dropped 0; count of bases not matched to a gene: 8. CDR3 amino acids: CASSLRDRADSGANVLTF. CDR3 sequence (DNA): TGTGCCAGCAGCCTGAGGGACAGGGCCGACTCTGGGGCCAACGTCCTGACTTTC.

The V gene is TRBV4-1, the J gene TRBJ1-1; perhaps TRBD1 as D (6 bases). V was trimmed by 6 bases and J by 3 bases, leaving 23 bases between them. Germline CDR1 is MGHRA and CDR2 is YSYEKL. The CDR3 has 17 residues. As DNA, the CDR3 is TGCGCCAGCAGGGACCCTCTCAAGACAGGCGAGCACACTGAAGCTTTCTTT. Protein product: CASRDPLKTGEHTEAFF.

The chain employs TRBV18 and TRBJ1-2; 7 bases are a match to TRBD1. The CDR3 sequence is 15 residues long. With V trimmed by 3 bases and J by 7 bases, 11 bases remained unmatched. The V gene's germline CDR1 is KGHSH and CDR2 LQKENI. The CDR3 protein is CASSPETGAPGGYTF. The CDR3 nucleotides are TGTGCCAGCTCACCTGAAACAGGGGCGCCCGGTGGCTACACCTTC. Full variable domain (rest looked up from reference TRBV18 and TRBJ1-2): NAGVMQNPRHLVRRRGQEARLRCSPMKGHSHVYWYRQLPEEGLKFMVYLQKENIIDESGMPKERFSAEFPKEGPSILRIQQVVRGDSAAYFCASSPETGAPGGYTFGSGTRLTVV.

The chain recombines TRBV19 with TRBJ2-2, with TRBD1 identical over 9 bases. V shed 5 bases and J 7 bases; nucleotides not matched to a gene: 8. Germline V gene data show CDR1 as LNHDA and CDR2 as SQIVND (reference sequence). This CDR3 contains 15 residues. The CDR3 spells CASSSGTGLLGELFF. CDR3 nucleotides: TGTGCCAGTAGTTCCGGGACAGGGTTGCTCGGGGAGCTGTTTTTT.

A few counts support this clone. This rearrangement joins TRBV6-1 to TRBJ2-2; D is unclear. CDR1 is MNHNS, CDR2 SASEGT, per germline. The V and J ends lost 2 bases and 5 bases respectively, with 9 bases between them. This CDR3 contains 14 residues. CDR3 DNA sequence: TGTGCCAGCAGTGAATTCAGTTTTACCGGGGAGCTGTTTTTT. This sequence encodes CASSEFSFTGELFF.

This chain uses TRBV9 with TRBJ2-1, with D tentatively TRBD1 (5 bases). The CDR3 covers 17 residues. CDR1 SGDLS and CDR2 YYNGEE come from the germline V gene. The ends were cut back, 0 bases at V and 7 bases at J, with 20 bases in the middle. CDR3: CASSVGVPGQGRNEQFF. CDR3 nucleotides: TGTGCCAGCAGCGTAGGGGTCCCAGGGCAGGGAAGGAATGAGCAGTTCTTC.

This clone was seen only a few times. This sequence joins TRBV2 and TRBJ2-7, with TRBD1 matching 9 bases. J gave up 5 bases and V 7 bases, and 9 bases lay outside the gene matches. The CDR3 has 14 residues. CDR1 and CDR2 (germline): SNHLY, FYNNEI. CDR3 loop: CASTRTGVLDEQYF. The CDR3 region has the DNA TGTGCCAGCACACGGACAGGGGTTCTGGACGAGCAGTACTTC. Based on the CDR3 plus reference TRBV2 and TRBJ2-7, the full variable domain is EPEVTQTPSHQVTQMGQEVILRCVPISNHLYFYWYRQILGQKVEFLVSFYNNEISEKSEIFDDQFSVERPDGSNFTLKIRSTKLEDSAMYFCASTRTGVLDEQYFGPGTRLTVT.

The table lists this clone with a count of one. The gene calls are TRBV18 and TRBJ1-2; D not resolved. The CDR3 is 14 amino acids. Trimming shortened V by 0 bases and J by 8 bases, and 13 bases separated the two germline ends. Germline assignment: CDR1 KGHSH and CDR2 LQKENI. DNA of the CDR3: TGTGCCAGCTCACCACCGGTACGGGGTTACGGCTACACCTTC. It encodes CASSPPVRGYGYTF.

The chain is built from TRBV25-1 and TRBJ2-1, with 10 bases fitting TRBD2. Germline V gene data show CDR1 as MGHDK and CDR2 as SYGVNS. The CDR3 loop spans 16 amino acids. V dropped 3 bases and J dropped 0; count of bases not matched to a gene: 2. The CDR3 DNA sequence: TGTGCCAGCAGTGACACTAGCGGGAACTCCTACAATGAGCAGTTCTTC. Translation gives CASSDTSGNSYNEQFF.

The genes are TRBV5-1 and TRBJ2-1, with a weak D call TRBD2 (5 bases). The CDR3 has 14 residues. The V and J ends lost 2 bases and 2 bases respectively, with 8 bases between them. Germline CDR1 and CDR2: SGHRS and YFSETQ. This chain's CDR3 is CASSFGLPYNEQFF. CDR3 coding DNA: TGCGCCAGCAGCTTCGGACTCCCCTACAATGAGCAGTTCTTC.

This clone came up once. The rearrangement links TRBV30 to TRBJ2-2; weak D call: TRBD1 (5 bases). Germline V gene sequence: CDR1 GTSNPN, CDR2 SVGIG (reference sequence). The CDR3 totals 16 residues. Trimming removed 0 bases at V and 1 base at J, with 12 bases between. The CDR3 bases are TGTGCCTGGAGTGTACAAGGGGTACGGAACACCGGGGAGCTGTTTTTT. It yields the protein CAWSVQGVRNTGELFF.

This clone was observed a single time. The chain uses TRBV19 and TRBJ1-1, with D uncertain. The CDR3 sequence is 12 residues long. Germline V gene data show CDR1 as LNHDA and CDR2 as SQIVND (reference sequence). V lost 7 bases and J lost 1, with 7 bases in between. The CDR3 spells CASKVANTEAFF. Written as DNA, the CDR3 is TGTGCCAGTAAAGTGGCGAACACTGAAGCTTTCTTT.

A single count supports this clone. One junction end disagrees with the germline gene, perhaps due to a read error. The V and J genes are TRBV27 and TRBJ1-4; perhaps TRBD1 as D (6 bases). The CDR3 has 15 residues. Germline V gene data show CDR1 as MNHEY and CDR2 as SMNVEV (reference sequence). CDR3 residues: CASSLTGTTNEKLFF. CDR3 bases: TGTGCCAGCAGTCTAACCGGGACAACAAATGAAAAACTGTTTTTT.

The chain recombines TRBV5-8 with TRBJ1-5, with D unresolved. This CDR3 region has 13 residues. Per the germline V gene, CDR1 is SGHTS and CDR2 is YDEGEE. V lost 7 bases to trimming and J lost 3 bases, with 11 bases between them. The CDR3: CASGRRNNQPQHF. In DNA form, the CDR3 reads TGTGCCAGCGGGAGACGGAACAATCAGCCCCAGCATTTT. Combining the CDR3 with reference TRBV5-8 and TRBJ1-5 gives the whole variable domain EAGVTQSPTHLIKTRGQQATLRCSPISGHTSVYWYQQALGLGLQFLLWYDEGEERNRGNFPPRFSGRQFPNYSSELNVNALELEDSALYLCASGRRNNQPQHFGDGTRLSIL.